What follows describes a single TCR beta chain. Its specificity is not known. With 2 bases removed from V and 3 bases from J, the gap between germline ends came to 6 bases. CDR3 length equals 13 residues. Germline V gene sequence: CDR1 KGHSY, CDR2 FQNENV. The sample belongs to a study of CD8 T cells in Susac syndrome. Study findings and constraints: As the study acknowledged, the number of individuals who were part of its TCR sequencing and HLA analysis was relatively small.

With random hexamers, about 0.5 to 1 ug RNA was reverse transcribed. The authors amplified TCR beta CDR3 across 54 Vbeta and 13 Jbeta using immunoSEQ multiplex PCR. TCRdb recomputed calls from the immunoSEQ multiplex PCR reads with MiXCR, one row per CDR3 protein. Here the sample spans some 170,000 distinct CDR3 sequences, roughly 95% being singletons. CD8+ and CD4+ T cells taken from blood had their TCR beta sequenced. TEMRA cells were FACS-enriched and CD8+ and CD4+ T cells negatively isolated. Sequencing used CD4+ T cells from PBMCs. This sequence joins TRBV16 and TRBJ2-3; D is ambiguous. This TCR was sampled from a human donor with multiple sclerosis. The CDR3 DNA follows: TGTGCCAGCAGCCAAGGGTTAACAGATACGCAGTATTTT. Translating it yields CASSQGLTDTQYF.